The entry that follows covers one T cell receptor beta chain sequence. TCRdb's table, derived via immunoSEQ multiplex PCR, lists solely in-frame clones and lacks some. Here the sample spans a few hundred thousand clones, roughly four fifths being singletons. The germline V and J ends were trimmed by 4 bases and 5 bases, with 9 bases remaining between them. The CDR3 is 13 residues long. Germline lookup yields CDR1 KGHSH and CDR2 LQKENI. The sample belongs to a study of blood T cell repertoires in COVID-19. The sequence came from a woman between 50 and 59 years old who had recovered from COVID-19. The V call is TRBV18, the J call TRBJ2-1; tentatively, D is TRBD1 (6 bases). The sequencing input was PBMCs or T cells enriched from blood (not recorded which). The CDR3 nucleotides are TGTGCCAGCTCACGGGACATTAACAATGAGCAGTTCTTC. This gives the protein CASSRDINNEQFF.